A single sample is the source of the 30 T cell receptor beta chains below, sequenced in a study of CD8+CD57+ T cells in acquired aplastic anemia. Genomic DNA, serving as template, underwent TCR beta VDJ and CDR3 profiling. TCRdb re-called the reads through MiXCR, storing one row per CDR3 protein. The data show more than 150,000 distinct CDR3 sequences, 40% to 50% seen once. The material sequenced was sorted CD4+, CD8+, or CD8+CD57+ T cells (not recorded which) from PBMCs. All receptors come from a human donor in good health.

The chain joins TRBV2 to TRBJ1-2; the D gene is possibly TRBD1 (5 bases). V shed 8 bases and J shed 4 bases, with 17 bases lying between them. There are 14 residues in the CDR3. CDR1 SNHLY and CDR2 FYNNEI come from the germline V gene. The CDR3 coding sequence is TGTGCCAGCCTCCTCGAGGGGATAGGCTATGGCTACACCTTC. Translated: CASLLEGIGYGYTF.

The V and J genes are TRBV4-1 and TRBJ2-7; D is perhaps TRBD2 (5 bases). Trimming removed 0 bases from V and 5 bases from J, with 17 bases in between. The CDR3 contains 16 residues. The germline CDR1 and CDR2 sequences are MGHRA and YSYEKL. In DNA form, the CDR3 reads TGCGCCAGCAGCCAAGACCAGACGGGGTTCAACAACGAGCAGTACTTC. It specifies CASSQDQTGFNNEQYF.

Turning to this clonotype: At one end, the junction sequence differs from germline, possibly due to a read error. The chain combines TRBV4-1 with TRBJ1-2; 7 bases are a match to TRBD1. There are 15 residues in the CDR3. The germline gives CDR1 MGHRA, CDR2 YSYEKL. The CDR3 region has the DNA TGTGCCAGCAGCCAGCGGGACAGAACAGGCTATGGCTACACCTTC. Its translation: CASSQRDRTGYGYTF.

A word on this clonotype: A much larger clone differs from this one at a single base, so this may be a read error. The CDR3 coding sequence is TGCGCCAGCAGCTCGGGCCTGGAAGAGAATGAGCAGTGCTTC. Its translation: CASSSGLEENEQCF. This chain connects TRBV5-1 to TRBJ2-1; D is ambiguous. The CDR3 is 14 amino acids. From germline, CDR1 is SGHRS and CDR2 YFSETQ.

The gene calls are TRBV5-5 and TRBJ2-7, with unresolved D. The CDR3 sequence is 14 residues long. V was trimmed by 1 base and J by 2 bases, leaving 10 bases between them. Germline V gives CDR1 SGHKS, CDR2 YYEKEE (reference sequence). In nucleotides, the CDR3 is TGTGCCAGCAGCTTGCTTCCATCTACCTACGAGCAGTACTTC. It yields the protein CASSLLPSTYEQYF.

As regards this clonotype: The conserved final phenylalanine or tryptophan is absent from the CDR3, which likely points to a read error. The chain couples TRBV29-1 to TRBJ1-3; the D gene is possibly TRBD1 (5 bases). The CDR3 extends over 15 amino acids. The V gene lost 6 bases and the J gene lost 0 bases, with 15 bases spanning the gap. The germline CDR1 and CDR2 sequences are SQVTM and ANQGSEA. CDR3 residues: CSVGDGTGSGNTIYL. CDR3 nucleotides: TGCAGCGTGGGCGATGGGACGGGCTCTGGAAACACCATATATCTT.

Written as DNA, the CDR3 is TGTGCCACCAGCACTAGCGGGAGTGGGGAGCAGTTCTTC. Protein sequence: CATSTSGSGEQFF. The rearrangement links TRBV24-1 to TRBJ2-1; 11 positions match TRBD2. V dropped 7 bases and J dropped 10; count of bases not matched to a gene: 5. In germline, CDR1 is KGHDR, CDR2 SFDVKD. The length of the CDR3 is 13 residues.

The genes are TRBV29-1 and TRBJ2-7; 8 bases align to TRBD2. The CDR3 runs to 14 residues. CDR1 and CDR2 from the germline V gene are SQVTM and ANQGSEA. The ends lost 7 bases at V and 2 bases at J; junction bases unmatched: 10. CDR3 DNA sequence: TGCAGCGCCCTCCGGGAGGGGGGGACCTACGAGCAGTACTTC. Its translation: CSALREGGTYEQYF.

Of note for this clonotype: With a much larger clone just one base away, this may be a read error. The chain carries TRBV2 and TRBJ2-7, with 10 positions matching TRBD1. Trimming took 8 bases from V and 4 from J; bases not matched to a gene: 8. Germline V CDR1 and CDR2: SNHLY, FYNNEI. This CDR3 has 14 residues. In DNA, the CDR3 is TGTGCCAGCGGCCGGACAGGGGGATTGTACGAGCAGTACTTC. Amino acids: CASGRTGGLYEQYF.

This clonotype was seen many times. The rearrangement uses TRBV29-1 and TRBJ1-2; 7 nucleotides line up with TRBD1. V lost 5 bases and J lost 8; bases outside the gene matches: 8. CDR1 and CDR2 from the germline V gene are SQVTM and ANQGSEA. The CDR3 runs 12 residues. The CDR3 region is CSVPDRAGGYTF. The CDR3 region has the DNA TGCAGCGTTCCCGACAGGGCAGGCGGCTACACCTTC.

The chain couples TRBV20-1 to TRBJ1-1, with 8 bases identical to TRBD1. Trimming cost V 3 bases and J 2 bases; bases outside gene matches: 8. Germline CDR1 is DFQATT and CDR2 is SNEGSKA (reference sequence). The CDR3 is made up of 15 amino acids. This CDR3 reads CSASDTGQGNTEAFF. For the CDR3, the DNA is TGCAGTGCTAGTGATACCGGACAGGGTAACACTGAAGCTTTCTTT.

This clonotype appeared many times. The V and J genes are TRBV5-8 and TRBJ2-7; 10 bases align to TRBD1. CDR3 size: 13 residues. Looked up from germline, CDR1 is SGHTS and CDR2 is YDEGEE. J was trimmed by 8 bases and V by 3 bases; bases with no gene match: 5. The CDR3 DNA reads TGTGCCAGCAGCTGGACAGGGGGAGAAAAGCAGTACTTC. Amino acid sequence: CASSWTGGEKQYF.

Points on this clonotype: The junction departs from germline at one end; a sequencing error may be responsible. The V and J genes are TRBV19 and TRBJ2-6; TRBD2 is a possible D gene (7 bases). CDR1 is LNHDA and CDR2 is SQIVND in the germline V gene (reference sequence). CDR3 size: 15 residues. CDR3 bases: TGTGCCGGTAGTCCTGGGGGGGCCGGGGCCAACGTCCTGACTTTC. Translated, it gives CAGSPGGAGANVLTF.

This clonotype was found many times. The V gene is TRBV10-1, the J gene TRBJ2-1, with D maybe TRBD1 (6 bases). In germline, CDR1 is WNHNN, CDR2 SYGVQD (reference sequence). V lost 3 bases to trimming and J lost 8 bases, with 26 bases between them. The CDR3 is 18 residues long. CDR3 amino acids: CASSEVGANCLLLDEQFF. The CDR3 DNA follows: TGCGCCAGCAGTGAAGTGGGGGCAAATTGTCTTCTTTTGGATGAGCAGTTCTTC.

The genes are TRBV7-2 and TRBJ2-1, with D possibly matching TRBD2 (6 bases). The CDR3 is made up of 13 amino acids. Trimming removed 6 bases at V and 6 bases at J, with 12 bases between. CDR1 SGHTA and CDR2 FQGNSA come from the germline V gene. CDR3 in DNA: TGTGCCAGCAGTCCTAGCGACAGCAATGAGCAGTTCTTC. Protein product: CASSPSDSNEQFF.

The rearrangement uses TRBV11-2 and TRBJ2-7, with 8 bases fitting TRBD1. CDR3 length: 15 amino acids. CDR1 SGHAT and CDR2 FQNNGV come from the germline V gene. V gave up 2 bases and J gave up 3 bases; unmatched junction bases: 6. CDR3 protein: CASSLMDRAYYEQYF. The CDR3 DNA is TGTGCCAGCAGCTTAATGGACAGGGCTTACTACGAGCAGTACTTC.

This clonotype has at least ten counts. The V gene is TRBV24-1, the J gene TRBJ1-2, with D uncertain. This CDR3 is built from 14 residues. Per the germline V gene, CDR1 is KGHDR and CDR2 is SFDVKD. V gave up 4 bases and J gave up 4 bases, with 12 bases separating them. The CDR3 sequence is CATSEGPPAYGYTF. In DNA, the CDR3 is TGTGCCACCAGTGAAGGACCCCCGGCCTATGGCTACACCTTC.

Here the CDR3 reads CASRSNPGQGSQPQHF. The DNA for the CDR3 is TGTGCCAGCAGAAGTAACCCGGGACAGGGTAGCCAGCCCCAGCATTTT. The rearrangement links TRBV4-2 to TRBJ1-5; TRBD1 matches 9 bases. Germline CDR1 reads LGHNA; CDR2 reads YNFKEQ. The CDR3 has 16 residues. V was pared by 6 bases and J by 7 bases, with 13 bases of the junction left unmatched.

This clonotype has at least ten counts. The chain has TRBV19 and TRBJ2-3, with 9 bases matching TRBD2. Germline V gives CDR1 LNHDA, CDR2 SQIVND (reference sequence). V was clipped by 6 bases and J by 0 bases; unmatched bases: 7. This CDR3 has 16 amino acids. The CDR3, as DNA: TGTGCCAGTAGCGGCGGGAGGGAGTCTAGCACAGATACGCAGTATTTT. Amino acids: CASSGGRESSTDTQYF.

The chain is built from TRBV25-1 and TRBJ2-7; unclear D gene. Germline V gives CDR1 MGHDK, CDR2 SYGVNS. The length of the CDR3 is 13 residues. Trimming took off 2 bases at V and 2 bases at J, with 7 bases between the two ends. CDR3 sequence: CASSEQTPYEQYF. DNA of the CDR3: TGTGCCAGCAGTGAACAGACACCCTACGAGCAGTACTTC.

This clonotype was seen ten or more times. CDR3 nucleotide sequence: TGTGCCAGCAGCTTAGGGACTAGAAGAGGCACCGGGGAGCTGTTTTTT. Translation: CASSLGTRRGTGELFF. This rearrangement joins TRBV11-2 to TRBJ2-2; 7 bases align to TRBD2. V shed 1 base, J shed 4 bases, and the junction held 6 bases outside the gene matches. The CDR3 spans 16 residues. Germline CDR1 is SGHAT and CDR2 is FQNNGV.

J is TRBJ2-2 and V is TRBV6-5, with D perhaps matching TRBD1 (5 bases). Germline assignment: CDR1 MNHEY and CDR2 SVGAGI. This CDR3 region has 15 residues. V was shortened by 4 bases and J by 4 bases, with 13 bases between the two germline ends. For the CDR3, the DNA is TGTGCCAGCAGTTTGGCAGGGTCGAGCACCGGGGAGCTGTTTTTT. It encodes CASSLAGSSTGELFF.

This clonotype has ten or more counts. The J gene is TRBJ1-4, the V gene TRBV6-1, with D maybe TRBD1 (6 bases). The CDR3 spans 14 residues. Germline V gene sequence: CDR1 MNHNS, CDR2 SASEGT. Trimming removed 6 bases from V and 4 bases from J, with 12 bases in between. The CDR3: CASRLDRRNEKLFF. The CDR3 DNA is TGTGCCAGCAGACTTGACAGGCGTAATGAAAAACTGTTTTTT.

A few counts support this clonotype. CDR3 region: CASSQVTGAGNTIYF. CDR3 sequence (DNA): TGCGCCAGCAGCCAAGTTACAGGGGCTGGAAACACCATATATTTT. J is TRBJ1-3 and V is TRBV4-1; TRBD1 matches at 7 bases. V lost 1 base, J lost 2 bases, and 2 bases stayed unmatched. CDR3 length: 15 residues. Germline V gives CDR1 MGHRA, CDR2 YSYEKL.

CDR3 nucleotide sequence: TGTGCCAGCAGGCCCCAGAGATCGTCTGGAAACACCATATATTTT. This gives the protein CASRPQRSSGNTIYF. This rearrangement joins TRBV6-1 to TRBJ1-3; D is unresolved. V lost 6 bases to trimming and J lost 1 base, with 13 bases between them. Germline V lookup: CDR1 MNHNS, CDR2 SASEGT. This CDR3 has 15 residues.

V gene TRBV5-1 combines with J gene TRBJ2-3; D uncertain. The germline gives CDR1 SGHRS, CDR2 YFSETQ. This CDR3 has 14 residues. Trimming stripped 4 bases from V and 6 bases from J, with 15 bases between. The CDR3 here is CASSPRVLADTQYF. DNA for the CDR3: TGCGCCAGCAGCCCTAGGGTCTTGGCTGATACGCAGTATTTT.

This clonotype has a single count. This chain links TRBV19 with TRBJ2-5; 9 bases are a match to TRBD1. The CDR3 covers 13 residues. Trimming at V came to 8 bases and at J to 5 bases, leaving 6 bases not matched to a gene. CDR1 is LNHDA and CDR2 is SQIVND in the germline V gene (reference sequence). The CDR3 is CASRDRASETQYF. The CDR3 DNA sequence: TGTGCCAGTCGGGACAGGGCCTCTGAGACCCAGTACTTC.

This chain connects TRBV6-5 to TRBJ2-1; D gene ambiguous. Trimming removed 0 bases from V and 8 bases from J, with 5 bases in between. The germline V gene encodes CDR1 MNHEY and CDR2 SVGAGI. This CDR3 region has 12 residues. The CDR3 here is CASSYSGYEQFF. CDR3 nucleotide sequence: TGTGCCAGCAGTTACTCGGGGTATGAGCAGTTCTTC.

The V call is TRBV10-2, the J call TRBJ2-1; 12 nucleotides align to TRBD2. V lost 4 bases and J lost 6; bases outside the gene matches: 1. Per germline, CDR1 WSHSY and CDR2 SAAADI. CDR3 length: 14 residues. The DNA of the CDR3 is TGCGCCAGCAGTGCACTAGCGGGGGGCAATGAGCAGTTCTTC. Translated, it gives CASSALAGGNEQFF.

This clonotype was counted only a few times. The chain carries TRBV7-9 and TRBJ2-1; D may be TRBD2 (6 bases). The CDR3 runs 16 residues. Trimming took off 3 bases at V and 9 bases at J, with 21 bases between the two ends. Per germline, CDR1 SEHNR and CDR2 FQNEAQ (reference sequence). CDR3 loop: CASSFLDGRVGGEQFF. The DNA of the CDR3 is TGTGCCAGCAGCTTTTTAGACGGGAGAGTGGGGGGTGAGCAGTTCTTC.